This note documents a single TCR beta chain sequence. Its antigen is still unknown. Germline-derived CDR1 and CDR2 are KGHSH and LQKENI. Trimming shortened V by 2 bases and J by 7 bases, and 18 bases separated the two germline ends. CDR3 length equals 16 residues. Sequenced by immunoSEQ multiplex PCR; TCRdb stores in-frame clones only, minus some. The sample records 130,000 to 150,000 clones, around nine tenths being singletons. The sample belongs to a study of T cell responses to AZD1222 COVID-19 vaccine. General study points: Donor demographics were predominantly white British with a female majority; clonal diversity may be underestimated. Among those given AZD1222, only five or six were seropositive at baseline.

The receptor's source is an adult who received the AZD1222 COVID-19 vaccine. The source was peripheral blood, collected 28 days after the second AZD1222 dose. The gene calls are TRBV18 and TRBJ2-1; D is possibly TRBD1 (6 bases). The CDR3 protein is CASSPRSGQQDNEQFF. CDR3 coding DNA: TGTGCCAGCTCACCAAGGTCTGGACAGCAGGATAATGAGCAGTTCTTC.